Following are 28 T cell receptor beta chains from one sample sequenced in a study of blood T cell repertoires in COVID-19 (TCRdb year 2020). The method was the immunoSEQ multiplex PCR assay. TCRdb re-hosts the immuneACCESS table, in-frame sequences only. Its copies lack some clones; in the studies checked, an unresolved V gene accounts for under half of them, and the cause for the rest is not known. The sample table lists around 300,000 clones, about 85% of them with a count of one. The top ten constitute about 2.7% of the sample. Sequenced: PBMCs or T cells enriched from blood (not recorded which). The receptor set was obtained from a woman in her forties or fifties who had recovered from COVID-19.

The gene calls are TRBV5-5 and TRBJ1-1; no clear D. The CDR3 is made up of 15 amino acids. The V end lost 0 bases, the J end lost 1 base, and 10 bases lay between the germline ends. Germline V gives CDR1 SGHKS, CDR2 YYEKEE (reference sequence). This chain's CDR3 is CASSLDSHGNTEAFF. In DNA form, the CDR3 reads TGTGCCAGCAGCTTGGACTCGCACGGGAACACTGAAGCTTTCTTT.

The rearrangement uses TRBV2 and TRBJ1-4; D may be TRBD1 (5 bases). Germline loops: CDR1 SNHLY, CDR2 FYNNEI. V was cut by 3 bases and J by 6 bases, with 11 bases left in between. The CDR3 runs to 14 residues. CDR3 sequence reads: CASSDDSHDEKLFF. CDR3 nucleotides: TGTGCCAGCAGTGATGACAGCCATGATGAAAAACTGTTTTTT.

CDR3 region: CASSLWGGTYNEQFF. As DNA, the CDR3 is TGTGCCAGCAGCTTGTGGGGGGGAACATACAATGAGCAGTTCTTC. This rearrangement joins TRBV5-8 to TRBJ2-1; 7 bases are a match to TRBD2. The CDR3 sequence is 15 residues long. The germline V gene encodes CDR1 SGHTS and CDR2 YDEGEE. V gave up 1 base and J gave up 4 bases; unmatched junction bases: 5.

The DNA for the CDR3 is TGTGCCAGCAGCTGGGACAGGGCCTACGAGCAGTACTTC. Translated, it gives CASSWDRAYEQYF. The chain joins TRBV6-5 to TRBJ2-7; the match to TRBD1 covers 9 bases. V dropped 6 bases and J dropped 2; count of bases not matched to a gene: 2. This CDR3 has 13 amino acids. Germline CDR1 MNHEY, CDR2 SVGAGI.

This clone was counted between two and nine times. The V and J genes are TRBV19 and TRBJ1-5, with a possible D match to TRBD1 (6 bases). Germline CDR1 is LNHDA and CDR2 is SQIVND (reference sequence). The CDR3 loop spans 14 amino acids. V lost 5 bases and J lost 3, with 11 bases in between. CDR3 sequence reads: CASSVQGSNQPQHF. CDR3 in DNA: TGTGCCAGTAGTGTACAGGGTTCCAATCAGCCCCAGCATTTT. The full variable domain, with the rest looked up from reference TRBV19 and TRBJ1-5, is DGGITQSPKYLFRKEGQNVTLSCEQNLNHDAMYWYRQDPGQGLRLIYYSQIVNDFQKGDIAEGYSVSREKKESFPLTVTSAQKNPTAFYLCASSVQGSNQPQHFGDGTRLSIL.

J is TRBJ2-5 and V is TRBV7-2; TRBD2 is a possible D gene (6 bases). V gave up 1 base and J gave up 4 bases, with 16 bases separating them. The CDR3 consists of 16 residues. Germline lookup yields CDR1 SGHTA and CDR2 FQGNSA. The CDR3 DNA is TGTGCCAGCAGCTTAGAGGCCGGGGGAAGGGGAGAGACCCAGTACTTC. The encoded protein is CASSLEAGGRGETQYF.

The chain has TRBV3-1 (or the pseudogene TRBV3-2) and TRBJ1-1; 7 bases map to TRBD1. CDR3 length: 14 amino acids. From germline, CDR1 is LGHDT and CDR2 YNNKEL (reference sequence). The V and J ends lost 5 bases and 7 bases, in that order; junction bases with no gene match: 10. The CDR3 spells CASSNTRTGVEAFF. Here the CDR3 DNA reads TGTGCCAGCAGCAATACCAGGACAGGTGTTGAAGCTTTCTTT.

The chain couples TRBV5-1 to TRBJ1-3; D is unclear. Trimming pared 0 bases from V and 0 bases from J, leaving 10 bases between. The CDR3 runs to 16 residues. Germline V gives CDR1 SGHRS, CDR2 YFSETQ. CDR3 sequence (DNA): TGCGCCAGCAGCTTGGTAGTATCAGGCTCTGGAAACACCATATATTTT. Amino acid sequence: CASSLVVSGSGNTIYF.

The chain has TRBV7-8 and TRBJ2-5, with 9 bases fitting TRBD1. V shed 3 bases and J 5 bases; nucleotides not matched to a gene: 10. The length of the CDR3 is 16 residues. Per germline, CDR1 SGHVS and CDR2 FQNEAQ. The CDR3 sequence is CASSFIRDRDYETQYF. In nucleotides, the CDR3 is TGTGCCAGCAGCTTTATCCGGGACAGGGATTACGAGACCCAGTACTTC. Based on the CDR3 plus reference TRBV7-8 and TRBJ2-5, the full variable domain is GAGVSQSPRYKVAKRGQDVALRCDPISGHVSLFWYQQALGQGPEFLTYFQNEAQLDKSGLPSDRFFAERPEGSVSTLKIQRTQQEDSAVYLCASSFIRDRDYETQYFGPGTRLLVL.

This clone was seen more than once but under ten times. The V and J genes are TRBV28 and TRBJ1-2, with 10 bases aligning to TRBD1. From germline, CDR1 is MDHEN and CDR2 SYDVKM. The CDR3 covers 14 residues. V shed 8 bases and J 5 bases; nucleotides not matched to a gene: 8. DNA of the CDR3: TGTGCCAGCGGGGGACAGGGGCCCCCATATGGCTACACCTTC. This encodes CASGGQGPPYGYTF.

The V and J genes are TRBV5-1 and TRBJ1-2; a weak D match, TRBD1 (5 bases). The CDR3 runs 13 residues. V gave up 0 bases and J gave up 12 bases, with 15 bases separating them. Looked up from germline, CDR1 is SGHRS and CDR2 is YFSETQ. The CDR3 DNA follows: TGCGCCAGCAGCTTGGCGGGTCAGGGAGGAAACACCTTC. This codes for CASSLAGQGGNTF.

This chain uses TRBV4-2 with TRBJ2-2; TRBD1 matches 7 bases. Trimming removed 2 bases from V and 0 bases from J; junction bases left unmatched: 6. This CDR3 is 17 amino acids long. Germline V gene data show CDR1 as LGHNA and CDR2 as YNFKEQ. The CDR3 sequence is CASSQLGQNANTGELFF. CDR3 in DNA: TGTGCCAGCAGCCAACTGGGACAGAACGCGAACACCGGGGAGCTGTTTTTT.

The chain is built from TRBV6-5 and TRBJ1-4, with a weak D call TRBD1 (6 bases). This CDR3 has 14 residues. CDR1 and CDR2 (germline): MNHEY, SVGAGI. The V gene lost 5 bases and the J gene lost 0 bases, with 7 bases spanning the gap. The CDR3 loop reads CASSTGPTNEKLFF. The CDR3 DNA sequence: TGTGCCAGCAGTACAGGGCCAACTAATGAAAAACTGTTTTTT.

The V gene is TRBV9, the J gene TRBJ1-1, with 11 bases lining up with TRBD1. J gave up 7 bases and V 3 bases, and 11 bases lay outside the gene matches. Germline-derived CDR1 and CDR2 are SGDLS and YYNGEE. This CDR3 has 16 amino acids. The CDR3 here is CASSADLGTGGLEAFF. Written as DNA, the CDR3 is TGTGCCAGCAGCGCCGACCTCGGGACAGGGGGGCTTGAAGCTTTCTTT.

The V gene is TRBV27, the J gene TRBJ2-3, with TRBD1 as a possible D gene (6 bases). CDR1 is MNHEY, CDR2 SMNVEV, per germline (reference sequence). This CDR3 is 13 amino acids long. With 3 bases removed from V and 5 bases from J, the gap between germline ends came to 9 bases. CDR3 sequence (DNA): TGTGCCAGCAGTTTGCAGGGACAAGATACGCAGTATTTT. This gives the protein CASSLQGQDTQYF.

A note on this clone: The sample contains more than one DNA sequence encoding this CDR3. The V gene is TRBV3-1 (or the pseudogene TRBV3-2), the J gene TRBJ1-1; D is undetermined. The CDR3 totals 13 residues. The germline V and J ends were trimmed by 3 bases and 1 base, with 6 bases remaining between them. Germline CDR1 LGHDT, CDR2 YNNKEL (reference sequence). This CDR3 reads CASSQGRNTEAFF. The CDR3 DNA follows: TGTGCCAGCAGCCAGGGGAGGAACACTGAAGCTTTCTTT.

This clone was seen only a few times. J is TRBJ1-6 and V is TRBV6-2 or TRBV6-3; unclear D gene. This CDR3 is built from 13 residues. Trimming cost V 4 bases and J 5 bases, with 6 bases left between them. Per germline, CDR1 MNHEY and CDR2 SVGEGT. CDR3 loop: CASSWEDNSPLHF. CDR3 nucleotides: TGTGCCAGCAGTTGGGAGGATAATTCACCCCTCCACTTT.

V gene TRBV5-8 combines with J gene TRBJ1-4; D might be TRBD1 (6 bases). Germline loops: CDR1 SGHTS, CDR2 YDEGEE. This CDR3 region has 15 residues. The ends were cut back, 2 bases at V and 7 bases at J, with 15 bases in the middle. The CDR3 sequence: CASSFGGGLFEKLFF. In DNA form, the CDR3 reads TGTGCCAGCAGCTTTGGTGGGGGCCTTTTTGAAAAACTGTTTTTT.

This clone has a handful of counts. The rearrangement uses TRBV7-3 and TRBJ2-7; D uncertain. The V and J ends lost 0 bases and 0 bases respectively, with 9 bases between them. This CDR3 is 15 amino acids long. In germline, CDR1 is SGHTA, CDR2 FQGTGA. The CDR3 bases are TGTGCCAGCAGCTTAACTCCAGGCTTCTCCTACGAGCAGTACTTC. The encoded protein is CASSLTPGFSYEQYF.

The chain has TRBV5-1 and TRBJ2-7; D possibly corresponds to TRBD2 (7 bases). Germline loops: CDR1 SGHRS, CDR2 YFSETQ. The CDR3 has 15 amino acids. V was clipped by 4 bases and J by 2 bases, with 16 bases between them. The DNA for the CDR3 is TGCGCCAGCAGCCCACCTCAGGGGAGGGCCTACGAGCAGTACTTC. Its protein is CASSPPQGRAYEQYF.

The chain employs TRBV19 and TRBJ1-5; D unclear. The CDR3 consists of 13 residues. Deletions cut 3 bases from V and 6 bases from J, with 9 bases between. Germline V gene lookup returns CDR1 LNHDA and CDR2 SQIVND (reference sequence). DNA of the CDR3: TGTGCCAGTAGTATTGCTGCGGGTCAGCCCCAGCATTTT. Translating gives CASSIAAGQPQHF.

V usage is TRBV7-2 and J usage is TRBJ2-3; TRBD2 aligns across 8 bases. V lost 0 bases, J lost 0 bases, and 17 bases stayed unmatched. This CDR3 is built from 21 residues. CDR1 and CDR2 (germline): SGHTA, FQGNSA. CDR3 sequence reads: CASSLAGTRGAQARSTDTQYF. In nucleotides, the CDR3 is TGTGCCAGCAGCTTAGCTGGGACTAGGGGGGCCCAAGCGAGGAGCACAGATACGCAGTATTTT. Combining the CDR3 with reference TRBV7-2 and TRBJ2-3 gives the whole variable domain GAGVSQSPSNKVTEKGKDVELRCDPISGHTALYWYRQSLGQGLEFLIYFQGNSAPDKSGLPSDRFSAERTGGSVSTLTIQRTQQEDSAVYLCASSLAGTRGAQARSTDTQYFGPGTRLTVL.

A word on this clone: The limits of the CDR3 on the DNA are not certain, so only TCRdb's listed CDR3 is given. This rearrangement joins TRBV27 to TRBJ2-7; TRBD1 is taken as the D call from the table, unchecked against the DNA. Germline V gene sequence: CDR1 MNHEY, CDR2 SMNVEV (reference sequence). The CDR3 numbers 14 amino acids, ends counted. This CDR3 is CASSFLAGTYEQYF.

V and J are TRBV10-3 and TRBJ1-2; no definite D call. Trimming pared 0 bases from V and 4 bases from J, leaving 15 bases between. This CDR3 is 16 amino acids long. Germline V lookup: CDR1 ENHRY, CDR2 SYGVKD. The chain's CDR3 is CAISESSLGTTYGYTF. In nucleotides, the CDR3 is TGTGCCATCAGTGAGTCTTCCCTAGGCACTACCTATGGCTACACCTTC.

The chain carries TRBV7-2 and TRBJ1-3; D is perhaps TRBD1 (5 bases). This CDR3 region has 17 residues. Trimming took 5 bases from V and 0 from J, leaving 17 bases between them. CDR1 SGHTA and CDR2 FQGNSA come from the germline V gene. The CDR3 DNA is TGTGCCAGCAGCCCAGACCCGGGGGTTGTCTCTGGAAACACCATATATTTT. Encoded protein: CASSPDPGVVSGNTIYF.

The table lists this clone with a few counts. This sequence joins TRBV19 and TRBJ1-2; TRBD1 matches at 7 bases. The ends lost 3 bases at V and 7 bases at J; junction bases unmatched: 5. This CDR3 is 13 amino acids long. Germline CDR1 LNHDA, CDR2 SQIVND (reference sequence). The CDR3 region is CASSIDRDSGYTF. CDR3 nucleotides: TGTGCCAGTAGTATCGACAGGGACAGTGGCTACACCTTC.

The chain is built from TRBV6-4 and TRBJ1-1; 7 bases align to TRBD1. From germline, CDR1 is MRHNA and CDR2 SNTAGT. The trim removed 6 bases at V and 0 bases at J, leaving 7 bases unmatched. The CDR3 consists of 15 residues. CDR3 in amino acids: CASRPFGQVNTEAFF. The CDR3 nucleotides are TGTGCCAGCAGGCCATTCGGACAGGTGAACACTGAAGCTTTCTTT.

This clone has just one count. The genes are TRBV19 and TRBJ2-3, with D maybe TRBD2 (6 bases). The CDR3 has 14 residues. Trimming took 5 bases from V and 6 from J, leaving 15 bases between them. Germline-derived CDR1 and CDR2 are LNHDA and SQIVND (reference sequence). CDR3 loop: CASSPGTLRDTQYF. CDR3 nucleotide sequence: TGTGCCAGTAGTCCTGGGACTCTAAGGGATACGCAGTATTTT.